This TCR beta chain was identified in a study of tumor-infiltrating lymphocytes in primary liver carcinoma. About the research overall: Resecting the tumor surgically was how the patients' primary liver carcinoma was treated.

About this clonotype itself: Germline and junction disagree at one end, which may indicate a read error.

Alongside blood RNA obtained from unsorted whole blood, germline DNA was also extracted. This CDR3 is 14 amino acids long. Making TCR beta cDNA involved around 500 ng total RNA and a constant-region primer. Employing slightly modified ARM-PCR, three nested multiplex PCR rounds were run, and these gave rise to the TCR beta libraries. The first two PCR rounds used TRBV1-TRBV30 primers with a Cbeta primer, around 10 cycles each. TCRdb reanalysed the multiplex PCR reads using MiXCR and keeps one entry per CDR3 protein. There are about 310,000 distinct CDR3 sequences in the sample; roughly 60% occur only once, and around 9.5% lies in the top ten.

This TCR derives from a man between 35 and 55 years old with primary liver carcinoma and hepatitis B virus infection. The chain has TRBV12-3 or TRBV12-4 and TRBJ2-1; D ambiguous. The sample comprised peripheral blood. CDR3 protein: CASGLLSSYDEQFF. CDR3 DNA: TGTGCCAGCGGGCTACTATCTTCCTACGATGAGCAGTTCTTC.